The following is a T cell receptor beta chain sequence with its context. The length of the CDR3 is 14 residues. V lost 5 bases and J lost 4; bases outside the gene matches: 8. From germline, CDR1 is DFQATT and CDR2 SNEGSKA (reference sequence). Each CDR3 protein is one row after TCRdb ran MiXCR on the 5' RACE reads. The sample has approximately 510,000 distinct CDR3 sequences, about a fifth seen once; the top ten hold 16%. This entry comes from a study of T cells after yellow fever vaccination. V and J are TRBV20-1 and TRBJ1-3; TRBD1 matches 7 bases. This receptor was obtained from a man in his late teens or twenties who received the YFV17D yellow fever vaccine. Material: PBMCs, obtained about 20 days after the first yellow fever vaccination. Here the CDR3 reads CSAERQGGGNTIYF. Here the CDR3 DNA reads TGCAGTGCTGAAAGACAGGGCGGGGGAAACACCATATATTTT.